This T cell receptor (beta chain) was sequenced in a study of OX40 agonist ivuxolimab in advanced cancers. Study-wide context: Ivuxolimab was an agonistic, fully human IgG2 monoclonal antibody directed against OX40 (CD134), a costimulatory receptor. Of the approximately 53 patients in dose escalation, 19 had hepatocellular carcinoma, some 15 had melanoma, 9 had renal cell carcinoma and 9 had head and neck cancer. Intravenous ivuxolimab was administered to patients every 2 weeks at six dose levels: 0.01, 0.1, 0.3, 1.5, 3 and 10 mg/kg. Peripheral TCRbeta sequencing was intended to test whether TCR sequence diversity was altered and clonal T-cell expansion was caused by ivuxolimab. In the dose-escalation cohort, 70% to 90% of patients were male, and the mean age was 60 years with a range of roughly 20 to 80. Partial responses were achieved by three dose-escalation patients, of whom one had hepatocellular carcinoma and two had cutaneous melanoma. The paper covers the monotherapy dose-escalation part of the phase I ivuxolimab trial, which included N of about 50 patients. Prior anti-PD-1, anti-PD-L1 or anti-CTLA-4 therapy was permitted, and about two fifths of dose-escalation patients had received checkpoint inhibitors.

According to the germline V gene, CDR1 reads MGHRA and CDR2 reads YSYEKL. The CDR3 measures 16 amino acids from cysteine to phenylalanine. Solely the CDR3 DNA is kept, with 48 bases framed from the first base. The germline V and J ends show losses of 4 bases and 4 bases respectively, and no gene match explains 10 bases of the junction. To sequence the TCRbeta CDR3 region, genomic DNA was isolated from the sorted cells. TCRbeta CDR3 regions were sequenced using the immunoSEQ Assay. The table comes from immuneACCESS by way of TCRdb, which keeps in-frame sequences with V and J called. Part of the clones is missing from these tables; in studies checked, under half for an unresolved V gene and the rest for unknown reasons. In all, the sample holds around 65,000 clones, and 91% of those were seen once. Together, the top ten hold approximately 19% of the sample. Overall results and qualifications from the work: At doses of 0.1 to 3.0 mg/kg, clonal expansion of both CD4+ and CD8+ blood T cells was observed from baseline to week 6. On average, CD8+ T cells showed more expanded clones than CD4+ T cells after ivuxolimab. In the 0.1-3.0 mg/kg groups, partial responders had among the lowest normalized peripheral clonal expansion, particularly in CD8+ T cells. Low levels of normalized T-cell clonal expansion were also seen in some nonresponding patients. The antigen specificity of the peripheral T cells that underwent clonal expansion was not determined.

This clone was counted a few times. The specificity of this receptor is unknown. It has no much larger one-base neighbor in the sample; base qualities were not kept. Patients with a history of autoimmune disease or receiving systemic immunosuppression were excluded from the trial. Peripheral blood for TCR sequencing was drawn from every dose cohort at baseline, at cycle 4 day 1 and at cycle 7 day 1. The samples were drawn from a first-in-human, open-label, multicenter phase I dose-escalation trial of ivuxolimab. The trial enrolled adults with locally advanced or metastatic head and neck squamous cell, hepatocellular, melanoma or renal cell carcinoma. Before TCR sequencing, CD4+ T cells and CD8+ T cells were sorted from peripheral blood as separate populations.

The chain uses TRBV4-1 and TRBJ1-5; 7 bases in the junction line up with TRBD1. The receptor was derived from an adult with an advanced solid tumor such as melanoma, head and neck, liver or kidney cancer. The specimen comprised CD4+ or CD8+ T cells sorted from blood, sampled in a trial of the OX40 agonist ivuxolimab. The nucleotide sequence reads TGCGCCAGCAGCCCTGGGACAGACGGAAATAATCAGCCCCAGCATTTT. Protein translation: CASSPGTDGNNQPQHF.